This TCR beta chain was retrieved from a study of blood T cells in healthy people across ages. The authors ran a second PCR of 7 to 11 cycles using a sample-barcoded 5' primer and a J-beta primer mix. A single record per CDR3 protein comes from TCRdb applying MiXCR to the 5' RACE reads. The sample has 780,000 or so distinct CDR3 sequences, about 53% seen once. The CDR3 runs to 11 residues. Deletions cut 8 bases from V and 8 bases from J, with 11 bases between. Germline loops: CDR1 SGDLS, CDR2 YYNGEE. The material sequenced was blood. The chain couples TRBV9 to TRBJ2-1; D gene uncertain. This sequence was found in a man at least 80 years old in good health. CDR3 DNA: TGTGCCAGTGCCTCCTCCTATGAGCAGTTCTTC. The encoded protein is CASASSYEQFF.